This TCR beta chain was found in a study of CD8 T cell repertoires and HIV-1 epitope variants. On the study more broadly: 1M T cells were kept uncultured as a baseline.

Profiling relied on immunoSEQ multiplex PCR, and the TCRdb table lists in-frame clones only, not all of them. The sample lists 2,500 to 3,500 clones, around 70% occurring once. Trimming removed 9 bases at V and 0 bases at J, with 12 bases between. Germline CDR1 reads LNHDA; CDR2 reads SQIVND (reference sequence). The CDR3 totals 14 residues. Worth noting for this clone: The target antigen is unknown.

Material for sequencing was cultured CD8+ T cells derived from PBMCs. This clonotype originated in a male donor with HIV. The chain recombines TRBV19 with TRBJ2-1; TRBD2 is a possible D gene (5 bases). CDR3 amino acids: CASREGSSYNEQFF. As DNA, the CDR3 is TGTGCCAGCCGGGAAGGGAGCTCCTACAATGAGCAGTTCTTC.